What follows describes a single T cell receptor beta chain. Its antigen is still unknown. TCR beta cDNA libraries had unique molecular identifiers. T cells numbering about 0.9 to 11 million yielded cDNA molecules that totaled roughly 500,000. MiXCR, applied by TCRdb to the PCR reads, yields one record per CDR3 protein. Altogether 450,000 to 700,000 distinct CDR3 sequences are present, 44% being singletons, with the ten largest covering more than 1.5%. The CDR3 contains 13 residues. The V end was cut by 4 bases, the J end by 9 bases, with 13 bases between. Per the germline V gene, CDR1 is ENHRY and CDR2 is SYGVKD. These data originate in a study of post-analysis software for immune sequencing data. The study's findings and limits: Those samples that were prepared in the same batch co-clustered strongly by F measure. Relative to controls, patients with multiple sclerosis showed significantly lower normalized Chao1 diversity. Comparison of patients with controls showed five or six TRBV segments more frequent in patients, TRBV5-6, TRBV5-1 and TRBV20-1 among them.

The TCR sequence derives from a girl aged 5-17 years with multiple sclerosis. Sequenced material: blood. The rearrangement links TRBV10-3 to TRBJ1-5; unclear D gene. The DNA for the CDR3 is TGTGCCATCAGTGCAGGAGTCGATTCGCCCCAGCATTTT. Translated: CAISAGVDSPQHF.